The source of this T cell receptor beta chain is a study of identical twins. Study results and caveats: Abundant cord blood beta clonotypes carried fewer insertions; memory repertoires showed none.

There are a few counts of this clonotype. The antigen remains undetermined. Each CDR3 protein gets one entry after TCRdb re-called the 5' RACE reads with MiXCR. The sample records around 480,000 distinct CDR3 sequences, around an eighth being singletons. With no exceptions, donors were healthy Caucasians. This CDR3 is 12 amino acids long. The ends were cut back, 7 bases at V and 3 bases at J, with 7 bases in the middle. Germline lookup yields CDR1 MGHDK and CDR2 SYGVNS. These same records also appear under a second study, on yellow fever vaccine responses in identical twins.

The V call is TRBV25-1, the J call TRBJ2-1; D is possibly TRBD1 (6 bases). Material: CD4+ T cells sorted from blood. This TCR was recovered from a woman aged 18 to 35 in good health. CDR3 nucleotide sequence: TGTGCCAGCAAGACAGGCTACAATGAGCAGTTCTTC. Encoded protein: CASKTGYNEQFF.